This is a list of T cell receptor beta chains from one sample in a study of technical replicates of blood from four donors. Sequencing used immunoSEQ multiplex PCR; TCRdb keeps in-frame clones, though not all of them. This sample has about 83,000 clones; roughly 94% occur once, and the top ten carry 0.2% to 0.3%. Material: T cells isolated from PBMCs. These TCRs come from a human donor in good health. CDR3s include the opening cysteine and the closing phenylalanine or tryptophan.

TRBV2,CASGVQGVSYGYTF
TRBV7-2,CASSFYLNTGELFF
TRBV5-4,CASSSTGHRDSVQFF
TRBV7-9,CASSSGLLQETQYF
TRBV11-2,CASSLQPGGQGTRNEQFF
TRBV5-4,CASSLPGLAGETQYF
TRBV10-2,CASSETRWAGLSGNTIYF
TRBV7-9,CASTAGGTEAFF
TRBV4-1,CASSQESRVWGGTDTQYF
TRBV7-2,CASSPSRQSYEQYF
TRBV28,CASSLGTAPNYGYTF
TRBV19,CASSMVGGNTEAFF
TRBV5-6,CASSKLDRLNTEAFF
TRBV5-1,CASSVADNNEQFF
TRBV28,CASRSDRGPDYGYTF
TRBV7-9,CASSLGGQSFHLGAEAFF
TRBV10-3,CAISDFAGDYEQYF
TRBV7-2,CAIQAGEQYF
TRBV29-1,CSVTPGLHNEKLFF
TRBV19,CASRADSIFSNQPQHF
TRBV7-6,CASSLEATGTSSETQYF
TRBV27,CASSSGGRYNEQFF
TRBV27,CASSDRDRVTDTQYF
TRBV5-1,CASSSPELTSGRGSNEQFF
TRBV19,CASSATVSGYTF